The 31 T cell receptor beta chains below come from one sample, sequenced in a study of early T cells in non-severe SARS-CoV-2 infection. One entry per CDR3 protein, called by TCRdb with MiXCR from the 5' RACE reads. Altogether more than 25,000 distinct CDR3 sequences are present, 5% to 7% being singletons, with the ten largest covering approximately 0.87%. Sequencing was carried out using whole blood. These receptors all stem from an adult who was a healthcare worker with PCR-confirmed SARS-CoV-2 infection or an uninfected control (not recorded which).

This clonotype was counted at least ten times. The junction shows a germline mismatch at one end, possibly a read error. The rearrangement links TRBV6-1 to TRBJ1-2; a possible D gene is TRBD1 (5 bases). The CDR3 has 15 amino acids. The germline CDR1 and CDR2 sequences are MNHNS and SASEGT. The DNA for the CDR3 is TGTGCCAGCAGTGAAACAGGCGGGGCCCCCTATAGCTACACCTTC. This codes for CASSETGGAPYSYTF.

This clonotype has at least ten counts. The chain recombines TRBV6-5 with TRBJ2-7, with TRBD1 matching 7 bases. The V gene end was trimmed by 10 bases and the J gene end by 1 base; junction bases not matched to a gene: 1. The CDR3 is 11 residues long. From germline, CDR1 is MNHEY and CDR2 SVGAGI. The CDR3 sequence: CATGQSYEQYF. CDR3 coding DNA: TGTGCCACGGGACAGTCCTACGAGCAGTACTTC.

This clonotype has a handful of counts. The rearrangement joins TRBV19 to TRBJ2-2; 7 positions agree with TRBD1. Germline V gene data show CDR1 as LNHDA and CDR2 as SQIVND (reference sequence). CDR3 length: 14 residues. The J segment lost 3 bases and the V segment lost 6 bases, leaving 4 bases of the junction unmatched. CDR3: CASRHQGDTGELFF. DNA for the CDR3: TGTGCCAGTAGACACCAGGGGGACACCGGGGAGCTGTTTTTT.

This clonotype was detected only a few times. V gene TRBV28 combines with J gene TRBJ1-3, with unresolved D. The CDR3 loop spans 15 amino acids. Germline assignment: CDR1 MDHEN and CDR2 SYDVKM. Trimming cost V 6 bases and J 4 bases, with 16 bases left between them. The CDR3 is CASSPLTGTGNTIYF. In DNA form, the CDR3 reads TGTGCCAGCAGCCCCTTGACCGGAACCGGAAACACCATATATTTT.

This clonotype has ten or more counts. The rearrangement joins TRBV11-2 to TRBJ1-1, with unresolved D. CDR3 length: 12 residues. Germline assignment: CDR1 SGHAT and CDR2 FQNNGV. Trimming took off 6 bases at V and 1 base at J, with 6 bases between the two ends. The CDR3 loop reads CASRERNTEAFF. The DNA for the CDR3 is TGTGCCAGCAGAGAAAGGAACACTGAAGCTTTCTTT.

This clonotype occurred many times. The chain joins TRBV7-6 to TRBJ2-7; 7 bases map to TRBD2. The germline V gene has CDR1 SGHVS and CDR2 FNYEAQ. Unmatched junction bases numbered 8, after V lost 5 bases and J lost 7 bases. CDR3 length: 13 amino acids. The CDR3 DNA sequence: TGTGCCAGCAGCGAGCGGGACGGTTGGGAGCAGTACTTC. Translating gives CASSERDGWEQYF.

This chain uses TRBV7-9 with TRBJ2-7, with TRBD1 identical over 7 bases. The CDR3 contains 15 residues. Germline loops: CDR1 SEHNR, CDR2 FQNEAQ (reference sequence). Trimming cost V 4 bases and J 3 bases; bases outside gene matches: 9. The CDR3 DNA reads TGTGCCAGCAGCTCGGATTGGACAGGCATCTACGAGCAGTACTTC. This sequence encodes CASSSDWTGIYEQYF. Full variable domain (outside the CDR3, taken from reference TRBV7-9 and TRBJ2-7): DTGVSQNPRHKITKRGQNVTFRCDPISEHNRLYWYRQTLGQGPEFLTYFQNEAQLEKSRLLSDRFSAERPKGSFSTLEIQRTEQGDSAMYLCASSSDWTGIYEQYFGPGTRLTVT.

The chain recombines TRBV3-1 with TRBJ2-3; D remains ambiguous. This CDR3 has 14 amino acids. The germline V and J ends were trimmed by 1 base and 2 bases, with 7 bases remaining between them. Germline CDR1 and CDR2: LGHDT and YNNKEL (reference sequence). CDR3 in amino acids: CASSQAYYTDTQYF. CDR3 bases: TGTGCCAGCAGCCAAGCCTATTACACAGATACGCAGTATTTT.

This clonotype was seen ten or more times. The chain uses TRBV14 and TRBJ1-6, with a tentative D call TRBD1 (5 bases). Germline assignment: CDR1 SGHDN and CDR2 FVKESK. V was cut by 4 bases and J by 11 bases, with 12 bases left in between. There are 13 residues in the CDR3. As DNA, the CDR3 is TGTGCCAGCAGCCCAGGGTCAGCGCCACCCCTCCACTTT. Its protein is CASSPGSAPPLHF. Using reference TRBV14 and TRBJ1-6 for the parts outside the CDR3, the full variable domain is EAGVTQFPSHSVIEKGQTVTLRCDPISGHDNLYWYRRVMGKEIKFLLHFVKESKQDESGMPNNRFLAERTGGTYSTLKVQPAELEDSGVYFCASSPGSAPPLHFGNGTRLTVT.

The CDR3 coding sequence is TGTGCCAGCAGCTTAGTAAGGACTGATTCAGATACGCAGTATTTT. It specifies CASSLVRTDSDTQYF. The gene calls are TRBV7-2 and TRBJ2-3, with D perhaps matching TRBD2 (5 bases). V lost 1 base, J lost 4 bases, and 12 bases lay in between. The germline CDR1 and CDR2 sequences are SGHTA and FQGNSA. There are 15 residues in the CDR3.

This clonotype was seen at least ten times. This chain links TRBV6-6 with TRBJ2-1, with 10 bases lining up with TRBD1. Germline lookup yields CDR1 MNHNY and CDR2 SVGAGI (reference sequence). This CDR3 is 16 amino acids long. With 2 bases clipped from V and 7 bases from J, the junction kept 8 bases outside the gene matches. The CDR3 sequence: CASSYGPRQGANEQFF. DNA for the CDR3: TGTGCCAGCAGTTACGGACCAAGACAGGGGGCGAATGAGCAGTTCTTC.

The table lists this clonotype with many counts. The CDR3 here is CASSYSILAAKDNEQFF. CDR3 nucleotides: TGTGCCAGCAGTTACTCGATTCTAGCGGCAAAAGACAATGAGCAGTTCTTC. J is TRBJ2-1 and V is TRBV6-6; the match to TRBD2 covers 7 bases. Looked up from germline, CDR1 is MNHNY and CDR2 is SVGAGI (reference sequence). The CDR3 is 17 amino acids. V shed 0 bases, J shed 5 bases, and the junction held 10 bases outside the gene matches.

Notes on this clonotype: A much larger clone differs by one base, so this may be a read error. The chain links TRBV19 to TRBJ2-1; no definite D call. CDR3 length: 13 residues. Germline V gene sequence: CDR1 LNHDA, CDR2 SQIVND (reference sequence). CDR3 loop: CVSTYGFNNEQFF. The CDR3 DNA reads TGTGTCAGTACCTACGGTTTCAACAATGAGCAGTTCTTC.

V and J are TRBV10-3 and TRBJ2-1; 11 bases fit TRBD2. Germline V gene sequence: CDR1 ENHRY, CDR2 SYGVKD. With 8 bases clipped from V and 5 bases from J, the junction kept 5 bases outside the gene matches. The CDR3 has 14 residues. The CDR3 spells CAIRTSGSNNEQFF. The CDR3 DNA is TGTGCCATCCGTACTAGCGGGAGCAACAATGAGCAGTTCTTC.

This clonotype has at least ten counts. The V and J genes are TRBV6-2 or TRBV6-3 and TRBJ2-7; D call uncertain. The CDR3 loop spans 17 amino acids. CDR1 MNHEY and CDR2 SVGEGT come from the germline V gene. V lost 6 bases and J lost 0, with 21 bases in between. The CDR3 reads CASRWNRRGRSSYEQYF. The DNA of the CDR3 is TGTGCCAGCAGATGGAATCGCCGCGGTCGGAGCTCCTACGAGCAGTACTTC.

This clonotype was seen repeatedly, ten times or more. This chain links TRBV15 with TRBJ1-6; a possible D gene is TRBD1 (5 bases). CDR3 length: 14 amino acids. Germline-derived CDR1 and CDR2 are LNHNV and YYDKDF (reference sequence). Trimming pared 2 bases from V and 5 bases from J, leaving 7 bases between. The CDR3 here is CATSRQGHNSPLHF. The CDR3 DNA follows: TGTGCCACCAGCAGACAGGGTCATAATTCACCCCTCCACTTT.

This clonotype showed up just a few times. The genes are TRBV7-9 and TRBJ2-7; D tentatively reads TRBD1 or TRBD2 (5 bases each). The germline V and J ends were trimmed by 3 bases and 5 bases, with 17 bases remaining between them. The germline V gene encodes CDR1 SEHNR and CDR2 FQNEAQ (reference sequence). This CDR3 comprises 15 residues. The CDR3, as DNA: TGTGCCAGCAGCTTGCCCTTGGGGCCCGGGGACGAGCAGTACTTC. It encodes CASSLPLGPGDEQYF.

In this sample, this clonotype turned up many times. The rearrangement links TRBV2 to TRBJ1-1; the D is unclear. This CDR3 is 12 amino acids long. Trimming took 7 bases from V and 4 from J, leaving 10 bases between them. Germline lookup yields CDR1 SNHLY and CDR2 FYNNEI. The CDR3 DNA sequence: TGTGCCAGCATCGGAGAGGGCACTGAAGCTTTCTTT. This codes for CASIGEGTEAFF.

This clonotype was detected ten times or more. J is TRBJ1-4 and V is TRBV7-2, with D uncertain. Per the germline V gene, CDR1 is SGHTA and CDR2 is FQGNSA. This CDR3 contains 15 residues. V was trimmed by 7 bases and J by 2 bases, leaving 14 bases between them. CDR3 sequence: CASTPYYSTNEKLFF. The CDR3 nucleotides are TGTGCCAGCACCCCGTATTACTCGACTAATGAAAAACTGTTTTTT.

This clonotype was counted ten times or more. The chain links TRBV19 to TRBJ2-5; the D is unclear. The length of the CDR3 is 16 residues. V gave up 5 bases and J gave up 4 bases, with 20 bases separating them. Germline V gene sequence: CDR1 LNHDA, CDR2 SQIVND (reference sequence). The CDR3 DNA reads as TGTGCCAGTAGTCACTCGGATACGTGGGCGGCAGAGACCCAGTACTTC. Translating it yields CASSHSDTWAAETQYF.

This clonotype was detected ten times or more. V usage is TRBV6-5 and J usage is TRBJ2-7; possible D gene TRBD1, 6 bases. The CDR3 has 14 amino acids. Trimming took off 5 bases at V and 0 bases at J, with 11 bases between the two ends. Germline CDR1 reads MNHEY; CDR2 reads SVGAGI. The CDR3 DNA follows: TGTGCCAGCAGTCCCCGGACAGCCTCCTACGAGCAGTACTTC. This encodes CASSPRTASYEQYF.

This clonotype occurred many times. V and J are TRBV7-8 and TRBJ1-1; D might be TRBD1 (5 bases). Per germline, CDR1 SGHVS and CDR2 FQNEAQ. Trimming removed 4 bases from V and 1 base from J, with 16 bases in between. The CDR3 is 16 residues long. The CDR3 DNA follows: TGTGCCAGCAGCTGGGGGGTGTATATACCGAACACTGAAGCTTTCTTT. It yields the protein CASSWGVYIPNTEAFF.

This clonotype came up many times. The V gene is TRBV12-3 or TRBV12-4, the J gene TRBJ2-5, with D unresolved. V was trimmed by 5 bases and J by 4 bases, leaving 14 bases between them. This CDR3 region has 14 residues. The CDR3 sequence: CASSPGPSGETQYF. The CDR3 coding sequence is TGTGCCAGCAGTCCGGGTCCTTCAGGAGAGACCCAGTACTTC.

This clonotype was detected many times. This chain uses TRBV24-1 with TRBJ2-1; D is possibly TRBD1 or TRBD2 (5 bases each). Trimming pared 6 bases from V and 5 bases from J, leaving 10 bases between. Per the germline V gene, CDR1 is KGHDR and CDR2 is SFDVKD. This CDR3 is built from 13 residues. Here the CDR3 reads CATSRDGNNEQFF. The CDR3 DNA sequence: TGTGCCACCAGTCGGGACGGCAACAATGAGCAGTTCTTC.

This clonotype was found a few times. CDR3 bases: TGTGCCAGCAGTCAACAAGCATACTACGAGCAGTACTTC. It is translated as CASSQQAYYEQYF. The genes are TRBV12-3 or TRBV12-4 and TRBJ2-7; D remains unclear. Trimming removed 5 bases from V and 3 bases from J, with 11 bases in between. The CDR3 runs to 13 residues.

This clonotype was seen repeatedly, ten times or more. This chain links TRBV15 with TRBJ2-2; TRBD1 agrees at 9 bases. The junction had 3 bases not matched to a gene; V was cut back by 4 bases and J by 6 bases. CDR3 size: 14 residues. Germline V gene lookup returns CDR1 LNHNV and CDR2 YYDKDF (reference sequence). CDR3 sequence (DNA): TGTGCCACCAGCACCCACAGGGGGCCCGGGGAGCTGTTTTTT. It is translated as CATSTHRGPGELFF.

This chain connects TRBV6-6 to TRBJ1-1; D not resolved. Germline V gene lookup returns CDR1 MNHNY and CDR2 SVGAGI (reference sequence). This CDR3 contains 12 residues. Between the trimmed V and J ends, which lost 7 bases and 2 bases, there was a span of 8 bases. The CDR3 spells CASNLGNTEAFF. CDR3 nucleotide sequence: TGTGCCAGCAACCTGGGAAACACTGAAGCTTTCTTT.

A few counts support this clonotype. The chain has TRBV5-1 and TRBJ2-2, with TRBD1 matching over 8 bases. J lost 5 bases, V lost 5 bases, and 5 bases had no gene match. Germline V gene lookup returns CDR1 SGHRS and CDR2 YFSETQ. The CDR3 is made up of 14 amino acids. CDR3 coding DNA: TGCGCCAGCAGAGATGGGGACAGGACCGGGGAGCTGTTTTTT. This encodes CASRDGDRTGELFF.

This clonotype appeared many times. The chain has TRBV28 and TRBJ2-7, with TRBD1 matching over 8 bases. V gave up 4 bases and J gave up 0 bases; unmatched junction bases: 14. CDR3 size: 18 residues. Germline lookup yields CDR1 MDHEN and CDR2 SYDVKM. The CDR3 is CASSSGTGFAPRSYEQYF. CDR3 DNA: TGTGCCAGCAGTTCCGGGACAGGTTTTGCCCCACGCTCCTACGAGCAGTACTTC.

Many counts were recorded for this clonotype. The chain carries TRBV24-1 and TRBJ1-2; D is unclear. Between the trimmed V and J ends, which lost 5 bases and 8 bases, there was a span of 8 bases. This CDR3 region has 11 residues. Germline V CDR1 and CDR2: KGHDR, SFDVKD. The CDR3 sequence is CATSGGHGYTF. CDR3 bases: TGTGCCACCAGTGGCGGGCACGGCTACACCTTC.

The sample holds many counts of this clonotype. This rearrangement joins TRBV15 to TRBJ1-5, with TRBD1 matching over 8 bases. The CDR3 extends over 13 amino acids. The V segment lost 5 bases and the J segment 10 bases; nucleotides outside the gene matches: 7. Germline CDR1 is LNHNV and CDR2 is YYDKDF (reference sequence). The CDR3 loop is CATSGPGGGPQHF. The CDR3 DNA reads TGTGCCACCAGCGGCCCAGGGGGCGGTCCCCAGCATTTT.